This TCR beta chain was recovered during a study of T cells in Graves' hyperthyroidism and ophthalmopathy. Amplified TCR beta CDR3 regions came from RNA transcripts. The TCR CDR3 first-round RT-PCR relied on the HTBI primer set. TCRdb itself ran the multiplex PCR reads through MiXCR, one entry per CDR3 protein. The table shows a few hundred thousand distinct CDR3 sequences, with approximately 25% occurring only once. This CDR3 contains 15 residues. V was cut by 5 bases and J by 2 bases, with 13 bases left in between. Germline V CDR1 and CDR2: MGHDK, SYGVNS. Study-level results: Peripheral blood also featured most of the thyroid clonotypes expanded above 0.001.

Graves' hyperthyroidism is called stable when ophthalmopathy does not progress within 18 months. The diagnoses drew upon clinical symptoms, serum thyroxine and TRAb, thyroid ultrasound and orbital computed tomography. Remarks on this clonotype: Antigen specificity is unknown.

The TCR comes from a man aged 50 or older with Graves' hyperthyroidism. Specimen: blood. The rearrangement uses TRBV25-1 and TRBJ2-1; the D is unclear. Here the CDR3 reads CASSPPGSTYNEQFF. As DNA, the CDR3 is TGTGCCAGCAGTCCCCCGGGCAGTACCTACAATGAGCAGTTCTTC.